This passage covers 25 T cell receptor beta chains from one sample sequenced in a study of metastatic and nonmetastatic thyroid tumors. Via MiXCR, TCRdb re-called the PCR reads. The sample includes over 25,000 clones, approximately 7.4% of them seen just once. The entire patient cohort was treatment-naive prior to thyroid surgery. What was sequenced was blood. These receptors came from a female donor with papillary thyroid cancer or a benign thyroid nodule (not recorded which). Some clones in this sample may be carry-over from other donors' samples.

This clone was recorded many times. The rearrangement joins TRBV28 to TRBJ2-1; TRBD2 matches 8 bases. The junction had 14 bases not matched to a gene; V was cut back by 3 bases and J by 1 base. The CDR3 spans 19 residues. CDR1 and CDR2 (germline): MDHEN, SYDVKM. CDR3 in amino acids: CASSFTSGIHRLSYNEQFF. CDR3 nucleotides: TGTGCCAGCAGTTTTACTAGCGGAATCCACCGTTTATCCTACAATGAGCAGTTCTTC.

Of note for this clone: Since a much larger clone is just one base distant, this may be a read error. The CDR3 protein is CASSLTTARNEQFF. CDR3 sequence (DNA): TGCGCCAGCAGCTTAACGACCGCGCGCAATGAGCAGTTCTTC. V gene TRBV5-1 combines with J gene TRBJ2-1; D is unclear. The CDR3 runs 14 residues. Trimming shortened V by 2 bases and J by 6 bases, and 12 bases separated the two germline ends. Germline CDR1 and CDR2: SGHRS and YFSETQ.

This clone was observed at least ten times. J is TRBJ2-3 and V is TRBV10-3; TRBD2 might be the D (5 bases). Germline CDR1 is ENHRY and CDR2 is SYGVKD. V lost 2 bases, J lost 6 bases, and 21 bases lay in between. The CDR3 has 17 amino acids. CDR3: CAISEESRAGRHDTQYF. In nucleotides, the CDR3 is TGTGCCATCAGTGAGGAATCGCGGGCAGGTCGGCATGATACGCAGTATTTT.

This clone has only a few counts. One junction end does not reproduce the germline sequence, and a read error may be involved. Distinct nucleotide sequences in the sample also encode this CDR3. This sequence joins TRBV5-8 and TRBJ1-1, with TRBD1 identical over 8 bases. Germline V gene sequence: CDR1 SGHTS, CDR2 YDEGEE. This CDR3 contains 16 residues. The CDR3 region is CASSWSAGGQGTEAFF. The CDR3 region has the DNA TGTGCCAGCAGCTGGAGCGCAGGGGGCCAAGGCACTGAAGCCTTCTTT.

This clone has ten or more counts. This chain uses TRBV6-5 with TRBJ1-6, with 8 bases aligning to TRBD1. The CDR3 has 15 amino acids. The germline V gene encodes CDR1 MNHEY and CDR2 SVGAGI. Losses at the gene ends were 2 bases for V and 8 bases for J; bases not matched to a gene: 5. For the CDR3, the DNA is TGTGCCAGCAGTTACACGACAGGGGATGATTCACCCCTCCACTTT. Translated: CASSYTTGDDSPLHF.

This clone was recorded many times. This chain links TRBV5-1 with TRBJ2-7, with TRBD1 as a possible D gene (5 bases). Trimming cost V 4 bases and J 3 bases, with 14 bases left between them. Germline values: CDR1 SGHRS, CDR2 YFSETQ. This CDR3 contains 14 residues. CDR3 sequence reads: CASSPTGRGYEQYF. Here the CDR3 DNA reads TGCGCCAGCAGCCCCACAGGAAGGGGCTACGAGCAGTACTTC.

At least ten counts were recorded for this clone. This chain connects TRBV12-5 to TRBJ2-4; 8 nucleotides line up with TRBD1. Germline assignment: CDR1 LGHNT and CDR2 FRNRAP. The length of the CDR3 is 16 residues. J gave up 1 base and V 5 bases, and 7 bases lay outside the gene matches. This chain's CDR3 is CASGGIQGAAKNIQYF. CDR3 sequence (DNA): TGTGCTAGTGGTGGGATTCAGGGGGCGGCCAAAAACATTCAGTACTTC.

This clone has a count of ten or more. V usage is TRBV11-2 and J usage is TRBJ2-7; maybe TRBD1 (6 bases). Trimming removed 0 bases from V and 1 base from J, with 10 bases in between. CDR3 length: 15 residues. Germline V gives CDR1 SGHAT, CDR2 FQNNGV. CDR3 sequence (DNA): TGTGCCAGCAGCTTAGAGTACGACAGGTCCTACGAGCAGTACTTC. The encoded protein is CASSLEYDRSYEQYF.

This clone was recorded many times. The V call is TRBV6-1, the J call TRBJ1-1, with TRBD1 matching over 9 bases. V lost 5 bases to trimming and J lost 1 base; unmatched junction nucleotides: 2. Germline V gene sequence: CDR1 MNHNS, CDR2 SASEGT. The length of the CDR3 is 14 residues. The CDR3 region has the DNA TGTGCCAGCAGTCGACAGGGGGAGAACACTGAAGCTTTCTTT. Amino acids: CASSRQGENTEAFF.

This clone has a count of ten or more. This rearrangement joins TRBV12-3 or TRBV12-4 to TRBJ1-4; D unclear. The CDR3 spans 15 residues. V was trimmed by 0 bases and J by 4 bases, leaving 9 bases between them. This CDR3 reads CASSLAGSSNEKLFF. In DNA form, the CDR3 reads TGTGCCAGCAGTTTAGCCGGGAGCAGTAATGAAAAACTGTTTTTT.

The genes are TRBV11-2 and TRBJ2-7, with D unresolved. CDR1 is SGHAT and CDR2 is FQNNGV in the germline V gene. This CDR3 spans 14 amino acids. The V end was cut by 2 bases, the J end by 2 bases, with 10 bases between. CDR3 sequence reads: CASSLTDVAYEQYF. The CDR3 DNA is TGTGCCAGCAGCTTAACAGACGTTGCCTACGAGCAGTACTTC.

There are many counts of this clone. The V and J genes are TRBV20-1 and TRBJ2-1; TRBD2 matches at 9 bases. Germline CDR1 DFQATT, CDR2 SNEGSKA (reference sequence). The CDR3 length is 13 residues. V dropped 6 bases and J dropped 8; count of bases not matched to a gene: 8. The CDR3 region is CSARASGMDEQFF. The CDR3 DNA reads as TGCAGTGCGAGGGCTAGCGGGATGGATGAGCAGTTCTTC.

The chain couples TRBV5-1 to TRBJ2-2; TRBD1 is a possible D gene (5 bases). CDR1 is SGHRS and CDR2 is YFSETQ in the germline V gene. The CDR3 has 13 residues. V lost 4 bases, J lost 4 bases, and 8 bases lay in between. In DNA, the CDR3 is TGCGCCAGCAGCACGACAGTCACCGGGGAGCTGTTTTTT. Translation gives CASSTTVTGELFF.

This clone has ten or more counts. V and J are TRBV4-3 and TRBJ1-1; D remains ambiguous. Germline V gene lookup returns CDR1 LGHNA and CDR2 YSLEER. V was cut by 0 bases and J by 0 bases, with 5 bases left in between. The CDR3 extends over 14 amino acids. DNA for the CDR3: TGCGCCAGCAGCCAAGAGATGGTGAACACTGAAGCTTTCTTT. This codes for CASSQEMVNTEAFF.

This clone has a count of ten or more. This sequence joins TRBV30 and TRBJ2-5; D may be TRBD2 (5 bases). Germline V gene data show CDR1 as GTSNPN and CDR2 as SVGIG (reference sequence). CDR3 size: 11 residues. The V gene lost 0 bases and the J gene lost 14 bases, with 13 bases spanning the gap. Here the CDR3 DNA reads TGTGCCTGGAGTGTAGACGGAGGATCATACTTC. This translates into CAWSVDGGSYF.

This clone was counted at least ten times. The chain uses TRBV29-1 and TRBJ1-1; D is possibly TRBD1 (5 bases). Trimming took 7 bases from V and 0 from J, leaving 9 bases between them. The CDR3 totals 12 residues. Germline V gene data show CDR1 as SQVTM and CDR2 as ANQGSEA. The CDR3 sequence: CSARVVNTEAFF. The CDR3 coding sequence is TGCAGCGCCAGGGTTGTGAACACTGAAGCTTTCTTT.

This clone has at least ten counts. This rearrangement joins TRBV30 to TRBJ2-1; no clear D. The length of the CDR3 is 11 residues. With 4 bases removed from V and 5 bases from J, the gap between germline ends came to 6 bases. Germline-derived CDR1 and CDR2 are GTSNPN and SVGIG (reference sequence). CDR3 amino acids: CAWTAHNEQFF. The CDR3 DNA reads TGTGCCTGGACCGCCCACAATGAGCAGTTCTTC.

This clone was observed at least ten times. This chain joins TRBV13 and TRBJ2-2; the match to TRBD2 covers 8 bases. The CDR3 runs to 16 residues. Germline V CDR1 and CDR2: PRHDT, FYEKMQ (reference sequence). Unmatched junction bases numbered 10, after V lost 5 bases and J lost 5 bases. CDR3 region: CASSPDGGAFTGELFF. The CDR3 region has the DNA TGTGCCAGCAGCCCGGACGGGGGGGCTTTTACCGGGGAGCTGTTTTTT.

In this sample, this clone turned up a few times. This may be a read error: a much more frequent sequence differs by one nucleotide. The DNA of the CDR3 is TGTGCCAGCAGCCAAGATTGGGCTAGCGGGGGAACCAATGAGCAGTTCTTC. Translated, it gives CASSQDWASGGTNEQFF. The chain combines TRBV3-1 with TRBJ2-1, with 10 nucleotides matching TRBD2. The CDR3 consists of 17 residues. Trimming at V came to 0 bases and at J to 6 bases, leaving 8 bases not matched to a gene. The V gene's germline CDR1 is LGHDT and CDR2 YNNKEL (reference sequence).

This clone was recorded many times. The chain recombines TRBV19 with TRBJ1-4, with 7 bases aligning to TRBD1. Germline-derived CDR1 and CDR2 are LNHDA and SQIVND (reference sequence). After removal of 1 base from V and 15 bases from J, the junction contained 5 bases not matched to a gene. The CDR3 has 12 residues. As DNA, the CDR3 is TGTGCCAGTAGTATAGTTGGCAGGGGGATGTTTTTT. Translated: CASSIVGRGMFF.

This clone has a handful of counts. A much larger clonotype is one base distant, so this may be a read error. This chain joins TRBV11-1 and TRBJ2-3; the D is unclear. The CDR3 runs to 16 residues. V lost 7 bases and J lost 1, with 18 bases in between. Germline CDR1 SGHAT, CDR2 FQDESV (reference sequence). In DNA, the CDR3 is TGTGCCAGCACCCCCCGCTCCGGCAGAGGCACAGATACGCAGTATTTT. Protein product: CASTPRSGRGTDTQYF.

This clone was found many times. The chain couples TRBV7-2 to TRBJ1-1; 7 nucleotides line up with TRBD1. The V gene end was trimmed by 3 bases and the J gene end by 2 bases; junction bases not matched to a gene: 6. CDR3 length equals 15 residues. Germline V gene data show CDR1 as SGHTA and CDR2 as FQGNSA. CDR3 loop: CASSFRDRLNTEAFF. In DNA form, the CDR3 reads TGTGCCAGCAGCTTCCGGGACAGACTAAACACTGAAGCTTTCTTT.

In this sample, this clone turned up many times. V gene TRBV11-2 combines with J gene TRBJ2-2; TRBD2 is a possible D gene (6 bases). The V end was cut by 5 bases, the J end by 13 bases, with 23 bases between. Germline-derived CDR1 and CDR2 are SGHAT and FQNNGV. This CDR3 has 15 amino acids. The CDR3 DNA sequence: TGTGCCAGCAGCCCCACGGGACTTCTACGGCCATCGCTGTTTTTT. This gives the protein CASSPTGLLRPSLFF.

This clone was seen at least ten times. One junction end does not reproduce the germline sequence, and a read error may be involved. This chain joins TRBV30 and TRBJ2-7, with 9 nucleotides matching TRBD1. The germline V gene encodes CDR1 GTSNPN and CDR2 SVGIG (reference sequence). The CDR3 totals 13 residues. Here the CDR3 reads CAWRDRGTYGQYF. CDR3 DNA sequence: TGTGCCTGGAGGGACAGGGGCACCTACGGGCAGTACTTC. Together with reference TRBV30 and TRBJ2-7, the CDR3 gives the full variable domain: SQTIHQWPATLVQPVGSPLSLECTVEGTSNPNLYWYRQAAGRGLQLLFYSVGIGQISSEVPQNLSASRPQDRQFILSSKKLLLSDSGFYLCAWRDRGTYGQYFGPGTRLTVT.

This clone is deemed medium-sized (0.01 to 0.1%). Other DNA sequences within the sample encode an identical CDR3. The chain carries TRBV24-1 and TRBJ1-5; D call uncertain. Trimming took 5 bases from V and 11 from J, leaving 9 bases between them. The CDR3 runs to 11 residues. Germline V gene data show CDR1 as KGHDR and CDR2 as SFDVKD. Here the CDR3 DNA reads TGTGCCACCAGTGGTTCGATGGCCCAGCATTTT. Translation: CATSGSMAQHF.